Listed here are 13 T cell receptor beta chains from one sample, sequenced in a study of OX40 agonist ivuxolimab in advanced cancers. The method was immunoSEQ multiplex PCR; TCRdb's version includes in-frame clones alone and lacks a portion of them. This table holds approximately 130,000 clones, about nine tenths found once. The input for sequencing was CD4+ or CD8+ T cells sorted from blood, taken in a trial of the OX40 agonist ivuxolimab. The receptor set was obtained from an adult with an advanced solid tumor such as melanoma, head and neck, liver or kidney cancer.

The chain recombines TRBV25-1 with TRBJ2-7, with 11 bases lining up with TRBD2. CDR3 length: 14 residues. With 8 bases clipped from V and 2 bases from J, the junction kept 5 bases outside the gene matches. Per the germline V gene, CDR1 is MGHDK and CDR2 is SYGVNS. The CDR3 protein is CASGTSGGAYEQYF. In DNA, the CDR3 is TGTGCCAGCGGAACTAGCGGGGGAGCCTACGAGCAGTACTTC.

The V and J genes are TRBV28 and TRBJ2-3, with D tentatively TRBD1 (5 bases). The germline CDR1 and CDR2 sequences are MDHEN and SYDVKM. This CDR3 contains 12 residues. Trimming took 8 bases from V and 0 from J, leaving 6 bases between them. CDR3 residues: CASDSSTDTQYF. The CDR3 bases are TGTGCCAGCGACAGCAGCACAGATACGCAGTATTTT.

The chain carries TRBV9 and TRBJ2-7; no clear D. Per the germline V gene, CDR1 is SGDLS and CDR2 is YYNGEE. V shed 0 bases and J shed 1 base, with 8 bases lying between them. The CDR3 has 14 residues. Here the CDR3 reads CASSVGISSYEQYF. The CDR3 coding sequence is TGTGCCAGCAGCGTAGGGATCTCGTCCTACGAGCAGTACTTC.

The rearrangement uses TRBV11-2 and TRBJ2-7; D is ambiguous. The CDR3 sequence is 13 residues long. With 3 bases removed from V and 4 bases from J, the gap between germline ends came to 10 bases. Germline loops: CDR1 SGHAT, CDR2 FQNNGV. The CDR3 sequence is CASSFTPGYEQYF. In DNA form, the CDR3 reads TGTGCCAGCAGCTTCACACCCGGTTACGAGCAGTACTTC.

This rearrangement joins TRBV28 to TRBJ2-2; TRBD2 is a possible D gene (6 bases). Trimming took off 3 bases at V and 6 bases at J, with 11 bases between the two ends. CDR1 is MDHEN and CDR2 is SYDVKM in the germline V gene. The CDR3 sequence is 14 residues long. The CDR3 DNA reads TGTGCCAGCAGTTTGGGACTGCATCCCGGGGAGCTGTTTTTT. It is translated as CASSLGLHPGELFF. The entire variable domain, with the rest obtained from reference TRBV28 and TRBJ2-2, is as follows: DVKVTQSSRYLVKRTGEKVFLECVQDMDHENMFWYRQDPGLGLRLIYFSYDVKMKEKGDIPEGYSVSREKKERFSLILESASTNQTSMYLCASSLGLHPGELFFGEGSRLTVL.

The rearrangement joins TRBV28 to TRBJ1-4; the D is unclear. Germline V lookup: CDR1 MDHEN, CDR2 SYDVKM. There are 11 residues in the CDR3. Trimming pared 4 bases from V and 6 bases from J, leaving 3 bases between. In DNA, the CDR3 is TGTGCCAGCAGTTCCCATGAAAAACTGTTTTTT. This codes for CASSSHEKLFF.

This rearrangement joins TRBV19 to TRBJ2-3, with D possibly TRBD1 on 6 matching bases. This CDR3 is 20 amino acids long. Trimming removed 3 bases from V and 0 bases from J, with 25 bases in between. Germline V gene data show CDR1 as LNHDA and CDR2 as SQIVND (reference sequence). CDR3 loop: CASSIGAGATVRKSTDTQYF. The DNA for the CDR3 is TGTGCCAGTAGTATTGGGGCAGGGGCTACCGTCCGAAAAAGCACAGATACGCAGTATTTT.

This clone was counted only a few times. The rearrangement uses TRBV28 and TRBJ1-5; 7 bases match TRBD1. This CDR3 is built from 14 residues. Germline lookup yields CDR1 MDHEN and CDR2 SYDVKM. V lost 7 bases and J lost 0; bases outside the gene matches: 3. Here the CDR3 reads CASTSGGSNQPQHF. CDR3 coding DNA: TGTGCCAGCACCTCAGGGGGTAGCAATCAGCCCCAGCATTTT.

V gene TRBV13 combines with J gene TRBJ1-4, with 9 positions matching TRBD1. The CDR3 loop spans 14 amino acids. Germline CDR1 is PRHDT and CDR2 is FYEKMQ (reference sequence). Trimming cost V 5 bases and J 6 bases; bases outside gene matches: 4. The CDR3 DNA reads as TGTGCCAGCAGCACCCGGGACAGGGATGAAAAACTGTTTTTT. Its protein is CASSTRDRDEKLFF.

This rearrangement joins TRBV19 to TRBJ1-6, with D possibly TRBD1 on 6 matching bases. This CDR3 has 16 amino acids. CDR1 is LNHDA, CDR2 SQIVND, per germline (reference sequence). V lost 3 bases to trimming and J lost 5 bases, with 14 bases between them. CDR3 sequence: CASSIASGVDNSPLHF. The CDR3 DNA reads as TGTGCCAGTAGTATTGCCTCAGGGGTGGATAATTCACCCCTCCACTTT.

This chain links TRBV6-6 with TRBJ1-1; a possible D gene is TRBD1 (5 bases). Germline V gene data show CDR1 as MNHNY and CDR2 as SVGAGI (reference sequence). The length of the CDR3 is 14 residues. The ends were cut back, 5 bases at V and 7 bases at J, with 17 bases in the middle. CDR3 nucleotides: TGTGCCAGCAGTCGTCCCGGGACTAGTTTTGAAGCTTTCTTT. It translates to CASSRPGTSFEAFF.

The CDR3 here is CASSLEKETQYF. Here the CDR3 DNA reads TGTGCCAGCAGCTTAGAGAAAGAGACCCAGTACTTC. V gene TRBV7-2 combines with J gene TRBJ2-5; the D is unclear. The CDR3 length is 12 residues. V shed 1 base and J shed 3 bases, with 3 bases lying between them. Germline assignment: CDR1 SGHTA and CDR2 FQGNSA.

The rearrangement joins TRBV6-5 to TRBJ2-7; D gene ambiguous. This CDR3 is built from 14 residues. V was shortened by 2 bases and J by 0 bases, with 8 bases between the two germline ends. In germline, CDR1 is MNHEY, CDR2 SVGAGI. The CDR3 region is CASSYTVNSYEQYF. The CDR3 nucleotides are TGTGCCAGCAGTTACACTGTTAACTCCTACGAGCAGTACTTC.